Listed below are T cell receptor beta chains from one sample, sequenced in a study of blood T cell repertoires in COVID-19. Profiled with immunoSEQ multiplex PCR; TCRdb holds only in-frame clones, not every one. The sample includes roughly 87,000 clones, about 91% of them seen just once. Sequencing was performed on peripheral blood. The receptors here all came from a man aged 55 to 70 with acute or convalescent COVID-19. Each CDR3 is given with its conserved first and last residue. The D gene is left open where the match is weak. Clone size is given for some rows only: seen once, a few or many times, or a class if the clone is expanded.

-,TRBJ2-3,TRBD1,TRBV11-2,CASSSRVGTGYTDTQYF,TGTGCCAGCAGCTCAAGGGTCGGGACAGGGTACACAGATACGCAGTATTTT
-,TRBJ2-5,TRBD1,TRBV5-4,CASRGQGIQETQYF,TGTGCCAGCAGGGGACAGGGTATCCAAGAGACCCAGTACTTC
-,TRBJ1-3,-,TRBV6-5,CASTGSGNTIYF,TGTGCCAGCACGGGCTCTGGAAACACCATATATTTT
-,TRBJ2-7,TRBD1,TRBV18,CASSTAGTGSYEQYF,TGTGCCAGCTCAACCGCCGGGACAGGCTCCTACGAGCAGTACTTC
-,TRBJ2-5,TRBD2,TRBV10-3,CAISFGTSGSGETQYF,TGTGCCATCAGTTTCGGGACTAGCGGGAGCGGGGAGACCCAGTACTTC
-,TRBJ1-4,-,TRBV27,CASSLSPGFEKLFF,TGTGCCAGCAGTTTATCCCCAGGTTTTGAAAAACTGTTTTTT
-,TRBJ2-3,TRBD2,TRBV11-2,CASSLTGGPTSTDTQYF,TGTGCCAGCAGCTTGACGGGGGGGCCCACTAGCACAGATACGCAGTATTTT
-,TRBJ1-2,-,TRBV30,CAWSVTGSNGYTF,TGTGCCTGGAGTGTAACAGGGTCGAACGGCTACACCTTC
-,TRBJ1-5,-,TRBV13,CASSLERLGRGNQPQHF,TGTGCCAGCAGCTTAGAACGGTTGGGGCGCGGCAATCAGCCCCAGCATTTT
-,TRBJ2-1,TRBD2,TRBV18,CASSPSASGYNEQFF,TGTGCCAGCTCACCTTCGGCTAGCGGCTACAATGAGCAGTTCTTC
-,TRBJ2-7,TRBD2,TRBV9,CASSVAGAGGNEQYF,TGTGCCAGCAGCGTAGCGGGAGCGGGAGGCAACGAGCAGTACTTC
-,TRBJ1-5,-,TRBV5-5,CASSVNTRQPQHF,TGTGCCAGCAGCGTGAACACTAGGCAGCCCCAGCATTTT
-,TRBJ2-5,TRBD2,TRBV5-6,CASSLLAGAFQETQYF,TGTGCCAGCAGCTTACTAGCGGGAGCGTTCCAAGAGACCCAGTACTTC
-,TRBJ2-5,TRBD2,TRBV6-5,CASRRLAGVQETQYF,TGTGCCAGCAGGAGACTAGCGGGGGTACAAGAGACCCAGTACTTC
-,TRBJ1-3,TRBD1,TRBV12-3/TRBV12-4,CASSLQGAIAIYF,TGTGCCAGCAGTTTGCAGGGGGCTATCGCCATATATTTT
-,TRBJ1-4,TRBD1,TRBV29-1,CSVYLSGQANEKLFF,TGCAGCGTGTATTTATCGGGACAGGCTAATGAAAAACTGTTTTTT
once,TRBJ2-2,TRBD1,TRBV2,CASSEDRANTGELFF,TGTGCCAGCAGTGAGGACAGGGCGAACACCGGGGAGCTGTTTTTT
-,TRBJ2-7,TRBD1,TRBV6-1,CASSETGQPYEQYF,TGTGCCAGCAGTGAAACGGGACAGCCCTACGAGCAGTACTTC
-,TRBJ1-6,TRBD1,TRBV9,CASSYMTGVNSPLHF,TGTGCCAGCAGCTACATGACAGGGGTGAATTCACCCCTCCACTTT
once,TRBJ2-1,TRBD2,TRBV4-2,CASSPLAGAYNEQFF,TGTGCCAGCAGCCCACTAGCGGGAGCCTACAATGAGCAGTTCTTC
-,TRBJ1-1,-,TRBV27,CASSPISNTEAFF,TGTGCCAGCAGTCCTATTTCTAACACTGAAGCTTTCTTT
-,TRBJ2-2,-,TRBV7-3,CASSLNAGYSGELFF,TGTGCCAGCAGCTTAAACGCAGGGTATTCCGGGGAGCTGTTTTTT
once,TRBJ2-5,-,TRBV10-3,CAIGGSETQYF,TGTGCCATCGGAGGGTCCGAGACCCAGTACTTC
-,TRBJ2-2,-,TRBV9,CASTRGGTGELFF,TGTGCCAGCACAAGAGGGGGCACCGGGGAGCTGTTTTTT
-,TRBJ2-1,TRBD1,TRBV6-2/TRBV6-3,CASSIRDRVNEQFF,TGTGCCAGCAGTATACGGGACAGGGTTAATGAGCAGTTCTTC
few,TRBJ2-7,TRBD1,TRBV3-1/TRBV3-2,CASSRRTGIYEQYF,TGTGCCAGCAGCCGCCGGACAGGGATCTACGAGCAGTACTTC
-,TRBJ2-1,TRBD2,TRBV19,CASSGLAANNEQFF,TGTGCCAGTAGTGGGCTAGCGGCTAACAATGAGCAGTTCTTC
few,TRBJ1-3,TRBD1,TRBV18,CASSPGQADSGNTIYF,TGTGCCAGCTCACCCGGACAGGCCGACTCTGGAAACACCATATATTTT
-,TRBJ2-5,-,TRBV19,CASSITGSGETQYF,TGTGCCAGTAGTATTACAGGTTCCGGGGAGACCCAGTACTTC
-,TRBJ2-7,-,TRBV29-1,CSNWGRGKLEQYF,TGCAGCAATTGGGGCAGGGGAAAGCTCGAGCAGTACTTC